The rows below give T cell receptor beta chains drawn from one sample of a study of blood T cells in healthy people across ages. TCRdb processed the 5' RACE reads anew with MiXCR; each CDR3 protein has one entry. This sample has 750,000 to 850,000 distinct CDR3 sequences, with around 25% found just once. Separately, the same data were catalogued under a study of T cells of mothers and their children.

Input material: blood. These TCRs come from a boy between 5 and 17 years old in good health. CDR3s include the opening cysteine and the closing phenylalanine or tryptophan. The D gene is left open where the match is weak. The size field is filled for only some rows; it gives once, few, many or a size class.

abundance: .
d_gene: TRBD1
j_gene: TRBJ2-3
len: 15
v_gene: TRBV5-1
CDR3aa: CASSFPGQGDDTQYF
CDR3nt: TGCGCCAGCAGCTTTCCGGGACAGGGGGATGATACGCAGTATTTT

abundance: few
d_gene: .
j_gene: TRBJ1-6
len: 14
v_gene: TRBV12-3/TRBV12-4
CDR3aa: CASSGGGSYSPLHF
CDR3nt: TGTGCCAGCAGCGGGGGGGGAAGTTATTCACCCCTCCACTTT

abundance: once
d_gene: TRBD1
j_gene: TRBJ2-1
len: 13
v_gene: TRBV29-1
CDR3aa: CSADRVQYNEQFF
CDR3nt: TGCAGCGCCGACAGGGTTCAGTACAATGAGCAGTTCTTC

abundance: .
d_gene: TRBD1
j_gene: TRBJ1-2
len: 14
v_gene: TRBV20-1
CDR3aa: CSARGTGLNYGYTF
CDR3nt: TGCAGTGCTAGGGGGACAGGACTTAACTATGGCTACACCTTC

abundance: .
d_gene: TRBD2
j_gene: TRBJ2-3
len: 13
v_gene: TRBV29-1
CDR3aa: CSDASGVTDTQYF
CDR3nt: TGTAGCGATGCTAGCGGGGTCACAGATACGCAGTATTTT

abundance: .
d_gene: .
j_gene: TRBJ2-3
len: 14
v_gene: TRBV20-1
CDR3aa: CSASWASLTDTQYF
CDR3nt: TGCAGTGCTAGTTGGGCCAGCCTCACAGATACGCAGTATTTT

abundance: few
d_gene: .
j_gene: TRBJ1-1
len: 11
v_gene: TRBV7-9
CDR3aa: CASSRLDEAFF
CDR3nt: TGTGCCAGCAGCCGACTGGATGAAGCTTTCTTT

abundance: .
d_gene: TRBD1
j_gene: TRBJ1-2
len: 15
v_gene: TRBV20-1
CDR3aa: CSASNIGQGNYGYTF
CDR3nt: TGCAGTGCTTCCAACATCGGACAGGGGAACTATGGCTACACCTTC

abundance: few
d_gene: TRBD1
j_gene: TRBJ1-5
len: 14
v_gene: TRBV28
CDR3aa: CASRTGASNQPPHF
CDR3nt: TGTGCCAGCAGGACAGGGGCTAGCAATCAGCCCCCGCATTTT

abundance: .
d_gene: TRBD1
j_gene: TRBJ1-5
len: 21
v_gene: TRBV27
CDR3aa: CASSLSGVGRGRPYSNQPQHF
CDR3nt: TGTGCCAGCAGTTTATCGGGGGTTGGCAGGGGGCGCCCCTATAGCAATCAGCCCCAGCATTTT

abundance: few
d_gene: .
j_gene: TRBJ2-1
len: 16
v_gene: TRBV6-1
CDR3aa: CASSEFGRSYYNEQFF
CDR3nt: TGTGCCAGCAGTGAATTTGGACGGAGTTACTACAATGAGCAGTTCTTC

abundance: .
d_gene: TRBD2
j_gene: TRBJ2-1
len: 14
v_gene: TRBV27
CDR3aa: CASAWTSGYNEQFF
CDR3nt: TGTGCCAGCGCTTGGACTAGCGGGTACAATGAGCAGTTCTTC

abundance: .
d_gene: .
j_gene: TRBJ2-7
len: 13
v_gene: TRBV28
CDR3aa: CASSPVTGRKQYF
CDR3nt: TGTGCCAGCAGTCCCGTCACGGGCCGGAAGCAGTACTTC

abundance: many
d_gene: TRBD2
j_gene: TRBJ2-5
len: 15
v_gene: TRBV28
CDR3aa: CASSSPSGSWETQYF
CDR3nt: TGTGCCAGCAGTTCTCCGAGCGGGAGTTGGGAGACCCAGTACTTC

abundance: .
d_gene: .
j_gene: TRBJ1-2
len: 16
v_gene: TRBV7-9
CDR3aa: CASSLAGGTVTYGYTF
CDR3nt: TGTGCCAGCAGCTTAGCGGGAGGCACAGTTACTTATGGCTACACCTTC

abundance: .
d_gene: TRBD2
j_gene: TRBJ2-1
len: 17
v_gene: TRBV7-8
CDR3aa: CASSYGTSGGAYNEQFF
CDR3nt: TGTGCCAGCAGCTACGGGACTAGCGGGGGGGCCTACAATGAGCAGTTCTTC

abundance: .
d_gene: TRBD2
j_gene: TRBJ2-1
len: 13
v_gene: TRBV6-6
CDR3aa: CASSFTGGSEQFF
CDR3nt: TGTGCCAGCAGTTTTACGGGCGGGAGTGAGCAGTTCTTC

abundance: few
d_gene: .
j_gene: TRBJ2-7
len: 13
v_gene: TRBV7-8
CDR3aa: CASSPERGYEQYF
CDR3nt: TGTGCCAGCAGCCCAGAGAGGGGTTACGAGCAGTACTTC

abundance: .
d_gene: .
j_gene: TRBJ2-1
len: 13
v_gene: TRBV27
CDR3aa: CASSLKLGNEQFF
CDR3nt: TGTGCCAGCAGTTTAAAACTCGGCAATGAGCAGTTCTTC

abundance: few
d_gene: TRBD2
j_gene: TRBJ2-3
len: 16
v_gene: TRBV7-2
CDR3aa: CASTPSPGLDKDTQYF
CDR3nt: TGTGCCAGCACCCCGAGTCCGGGACTAGACAAAGATACGCAGTATTTT

abundance: few
d_gene: .
j_gene: TRBJ1-3
len: 16
v_gene: TRBV3-1
CDR3aa: CASNTPDTGSGNTIYF
CDR3nt: TGTGCCAGCAATACCCCCGACACGGGCTCTGGAAACACCATATATTTT

abundance: .
d_gene: .
j_gene: TRBJ2-4
len: 18
v_gene: TRBV13
CDR3aa: CASSLVTKTGDFKNIQYF
CDR3nt: TGTGCCAGCAGCTTAGTTACCAAGACTGGGGACTTTAAAAACATTCAGTACTTC

abundance: few
d_gene: TRBD2
j_gene: TRBJ2-6
len: 14
v_gene: TRBV27
CDR3aa: CASSSGIGANVLTF
CDR3nt: TGTGCCAGCAGTAGCGGGATTGGGGCCAACGTCCTGACTTTC

abundance: .
d_gene: .
j_gene: TRBJ1-3
len: 14
v_gene: TRBV9
CDR3aa: CASATGYTGNAIYF
CDR3nt: TGTGCCAGCGCGACGGGATATACTGGAAACGCCATATATTTT

abundance: .
d_gene: TRBD2
j_gene: TRBJ2-3
len: 18
v_gene: TRBV20-1
CDR3aa: CSARDWETSGRLADTQYF
CDR3nt: TGCAGTGCTAGAGATTGGGAGACTAGCGGGAGGCTCGCAGATACGCAGTATTTT

abundance: .
d_gene: .
j_gene: TRBJ2-2
len: 18
v_gene: TRBV5-1
CDR3aa: CASRTTALTMPNTGELFF
CDR3nt: TGCGCCAGCAGGACGACAGCTTTGACCATGCCGAACACCGGGGAGCTGTTTTTT

abundance: few
d_gene: TRBD2
j_gene: TRBJ2-5
len: 17
v_gene: TRBV11-2
CDR3aa: CASSPTRGGLNQETQYF
CDR3nt: TGTGCCAGCAGCCCGACCCGGGGGGGACTAAACCAAGAGACCCAGTACTTC

abundance: many
d_gene: .
j_gene: TRBJ2-7
len: 13
v_gene: TRBV7-9
CDR3aa: CASSPEQLREQYF
CDR3nt: TGTGCCAGCAGCCCTGAACAATTGCGCGAGCAGTACTTC

abundance: few
d_gene: .
j_gene: TRBJ2-1
len: 14
v_gene: TRBV12-3/TRBV12-4
CDR3aa: CASSLGRNYNEQFF
CDR3nt: TGTGCCAGCAGTTTGGGGCGAAACTACAATGAGCAGTTCTTC

abundance: many
d_gene: .
j_gene: TRBJ2-7
len: 15
v_gene: TRBV11-2
CDR3aa: CASSLEVQAAYEQYF
CDR3nt: TGTGCCAGCAGCTTAGAAGTACAGGCTGCCTACGAGCAGTACTTC

abundance: few
d_gene: .
j_gene: TRBJ2-5
len: 15
v_gene: TRBV7-2
CDR3aa: CASSIQAPIQETQYF
CDR3nt: TGTGCCAGCAGCATACAGGCCCCGATACAAGAGACCCAGTACTTC

abundance: .
d_gene: TRBD1
j_gene: TRBJ1-2
len: 12
v_gene: TRBV30
CDR3aa: CAWSTGGEGYTF
CDR3nt: TGTGCCTGGTCTACAGGGGGTGAAGGCTACACCTTC

abundance: few
d_gene: .
j_gene: TRBJ2-3
len: 16
v_gene: TRBV27
CDR3aa: CASSQGGAASTDTQYF
CDR3nt: TGTGCCAGCAGTCAAGGTGGGGCGGCTAGCACAGATACGCAGTATTTT

abundance: .
d_gene: .
j_gene: TRBJ1-6
len: 16
v_gene: TRBV10-3
CDR3aa: CAISDNLQGRNSPLHF
CDR3nt: TGTGCCATCAGTGATAACCTCCAGGGACGAAATTCACCCCTCCACTTT

abundance: .
d_gene: .
j_gene: TRBJ2-5
len: 13
v_gene: TRBV20-1
CDR3aa: CSALSAEGETQYF
CDR3nt: TGCAGTGCCCTTAGCGCGGAGGGAGAGACCCAGTACTTC

abundance: .
d_gene: .
j_gene: TRBJ2-7
len: 13
v_gene: TRBV12-3/TRBV12-4
CDR3aa: CASSLQRGAEQYF
CDR3nt: TGTGCCAGCAGTTTACAAAGGGGAGCGGAGCAGTACTTC

abundance: .
d_gene: .
j_gene: TRBJ1-2
len: 14
v_gene: TRBV7-2
CDR3aa: CASSLVQFEYGYTF
CDR3nt: TGTGCCAGCAGCTTAGTTCAGTTCGAGTATGGCTACACCTTC

abundance: few
d_gene: .
j_gene: TRBJ1-4
len: 17
v_gene: TRBV4-3
CDR3aa: CASSQGFRGRSSEKLFF
CDR3nt: TGCGCCAGCAGCCAAGGTTTCAGGGGTCGATCTAGCGAAAAACTGTTTTTT

abundance: .
d_gene: .
j_gene: TRBJ1-2
len: 13
v_gene: TRBV24-1
CDR3aa: CATSDSDSYGYTF
CDR3nt: TGTGCCACCAGTGATTCGGACTCCTATGGCTACACCTTC

abundance: few
d_gene: .
j_gene: TRBJ1-4
len: 13
v_gene: TRBV28
CDR3aa: CASSLLPREKLFF
CDR3nt: TGTGCCAGCAGTTTATTGCCACGCGAAAAACTGTTTTTT

abundance: .
d_gene: TRBD2
j_gene: TRBJ2-3
len: 17
v_gene: TRBV7-2
CDR3aa: CASSLRTSGGAQDTQYF
CDR3nt: TGTGCCAGCAGCTTGCGGACTAGCGGGGGGGCACAAGATACGCAGTATTTT

abundance: .
d_gene: TRBD1
j_gene: TRBJ2-7
len: 16
v_gene: TRBV12-3/TRBV12-4
CDR3aa: CASSPRQGLISYEQYF
CDR3nt: TGTGCCAGCAGTCCACGACAGGGATTGATATCCTACGAGCAGTACTTC

abundance: .
d_gene: .
j_gene: TRBJ2-7
len: 15
v_gene: TRBV7-2
CDR3aa: CASSLEQDLTYEQYF
CDR3nt: TGTGCCAGCAGCTTAGAACAGGATCTTACCTACGAGCAGTACTTC

abundance: .
d_gene: TRBD2
j_gene: TRBJ2-2
len: 16
v_gene: TRBV7-9
CDR3aa: CASSLKLAVNTGELFF
CDR3nt: TGTGCCAGCAGCTTAAAGCTAGCGGTCAACACCGGGGAGCTGTTTTTT

abundance: .
d_gene: TRBD2
j_gene: TRBJ2-7
len: 16
v_gene: TRBV5-6
CDR3aa: CASSPDSSGGTYEQYF
CDR3nt: TGTGCCAGCAGCCCAGACTCGTCGGGAGGTACCTACGAGCAGTACTTC

abundance: .
d_gene: TRBD2
j_gene: TRBJ2-1
len: 15
v_gene: TRBV7-3
CDR3aa: CASSLTSGGAWGQFF
CDR3nt: TGTGCCAGCAGCTTAACTAGCGGGGGGGCGTGGGGGCAGTTCTTC

abundance: few
d_gene: TRBD1
j_gene: TRBJ2-2
len: 17
v_gene: TRBV12-3/TRBV12-4
CDR3aa: CASSRGSGTGNTGELFF
CDR3nt: TGTGCCAGCAGTAGGGGTTCCGGGACAGGGAACACCGGGGAGCTGTTTTTT

abundance: .
d_gene: .
j_gene: TRBJ1-5
len: 15
v_gene: TRBV6-1
CDR3aa: CASRSQGNSNQPQHF
CDR3nt: TGTGCCAGCAGATCCCAGGGGAATAGCAATCAGCCCCAGCATTTT

abundance: .
d_gene: TRBD1
j_gene: TRBJ1-1
len: 17
v_gene: TRBV4-3
CDR3aa: CAGSQYLGQGFETEAFF
CDR3nt: TGCGCCGGCAGCCAATACTTGGGACAGGGGTTTGAGACTGAAGCTTTCTTT

abundance: .
d_gene: .
j_gene: TRBJ1-1
len: 12
v_gene: TRBV29-1
CDR3aa: CSVANESLGAFF
CDR3nt: TGCAGCGTTGCGAATGAATCCCTAGGAGCTTTCTTT

abundance: .
d_gene: TRBD2
j_gene: TRBJ2-5
len: 15
v_gene: TRBV5-1
CDR3aa: CASSLSSGRQETQYF
CDR3nt: TGCGCCAGCAGCTTGTCTAGCGGGAGGCAAGAGACCCAGTACTTC

abundance: .
d_gene: .
j_gene: TRBJ2-1
len: 13
v_gene: TRBV5-4
CDR3aa: CASSLGTVNEQFF
CDR3nt: TGTGCCAGCAGCTTAGGGACGGTCAATGAGCAGTTCTTC

abundance: .
d_gene: .
j_gene: TRBJ2-7
len: 18
v_gene: TRBV6-2/TRBV6-3
CDR3aa: CANCWHRSTQMFGREQYF
CDR3nt: TGTGCCAACTGCTGGCACAGAAGTACACAGATGTTTGGGAGGGAGCAGTACTTC

abundance: .
d_gene: .
j_gene: TRBJ2-7
len: 13
v_gene: TRBV29-1
CDR3aa: CSVEFWGIDEQYF
CDR3nt: TGCAGCGTTGAATTTTGGGGGATCGACGAGCAGTACTTC

abundance: few
d_gene: TRBD1
j_gene: TRBJ2-1
len: 15
v_gene: TRBV5-5
CDR3aa: CASSLRQDRTNEQFF
CDR3nt: TGTGCCAGCAGCTTGCGGCAGGACAGGACGAATGAGCAGTTCTTC